These T cell receptor beta chains were read from a single sample in a study of graft-versus-host responses after intestinal transplantation. Their cognate antigens are unknown. Produced via immunoSEQ multiplex PCR; TCRdb's table is partial and in-frame only. Of 78,000 or so clones in the sample, around nine tenths were seen once. This sample comprised unstimulated CD8+ T cells sorted from spleen or lymph node cells, obtained before transplant. All receptors come from a human donor who was the organ donor for an intestinal transplant. CDR3s include the opening cysteine and the closing phenylalanine or tryptophan. A D gene is named only where the DNA matches it firmly. For some rows the clone size is stated as once, few or many, or as a class when expanded; others skip it.

V	size	D	J	length	CDR3	DNA
TRBV27	NA	TRBD1	TRBJ2-1	14	CASSIGTAYNEQFF	TGTGCCAGCAGTATCGGGACAGCCTACAATGAGCAGTTCTTC
TRBV14	few	NA	TRBJ2-7	13	CASSQVYHYEQYF	TGTGCCAGCAGCCAAGTCTATCACTACGAGCAGTACTTC
TRBV5-1	NA	TRBD1	TRBJ1-2	14	CASSARTGIYGYTF	TGCGCCAGCAGCGCCAGGACAGGGATCTATGGCTACACCTTC
TRBV5-1	NA	TRBD2	TRBJ2-5	17	CASSLGPSGGALKTQYF	TGCGCCAGCAGCTTGGGCCCTAGCGGGGGGGCCCTAAAGACCCAGTACTTC
TRBV6-1	NA	NA	TRBJ2-6	15	CASSTDSSGANVLTF	TGTGCCAGCAGTACAGACAGCTCTGGGGCCAACGTCCTGACTTTC
TRBV30	NA	NA	TRBJ2-7	14	CAWSSGVGDYEQYF	TGTGCCTGGAGTTCCGGGGTCGGCGACTACGAGCAGTACTTC
TRBV4-2	NA	NA	TRBJ1-2	16	CASSPPIGDLQDGYTF	TGTGCCAGCAGCCCCCCAATCGGGGATCTTCAGGATGGCTACACCTTC
TRBV9	NA	NA	TRBJ2-1	13	CASSVAGTFGQFF	TGTGCCAGCAGCGTAGCGGGGACATTCGGGCAGTTCTTC
TRBV7-9	NA	TRBD2	TRBJ2-3	15	CASSIGAGETDTQYF	TGTGCCAGCAGCATTGGAGCGGGGGAGACAGATACGCAGTATTTT
TRBV7-9	once	NA	TRBJ2-5	13	CASSLELEATQYF	TGTGCCAGCAGCTTGGAACTGGAAGCGACCCAGTACTTC
TRBV5-6	NA	NA	TRBJ1-5	15	CASSTGGGRAQPQHF	TGTGCCAGCAGTACCGGGGGGGGGCGCGCTCAGCCCCAGCATTTT
TRBV29-1	NA	NA	TRBJ2-5	13	CSVRWAGRGTQYF	TGCAGCGTTCGCTGGGCAGGCCGGGGGACCCAGTACTTC
TRBV7-6	few	NA	TRBJ1-5	11	CASSLVQPQHF	TGTGCCAGCAGCTTAGTACAGCCCCAGCATTTT
TRBV30	NA	TRBD1	TRBJ2-7	14	CAWAPGTGWNEQYF	TGTGCCTGGGCGCCGGGGACAGGGTGGAACGAGCAGTACTTC
TRBV7-8	NA	NA	TRBJ1-2	14	CASSLRGARYGYTF	TGTGCCAGCAGCTTAAGGGGGGCACGGTATGGCTACACCTTC
TRBV21-1	NA	NA	TRBJ1-5	13	CASARGGPQPQHF	TGTGCCAGCGCTAGAGGGGGGCCTCAGCCCCAGCATTTT
TRBV7-9	few	TRBD1	TRBJ1-1	13	CASSLALGQEAFF	TGTGCCAGCAGCTTAGCGCTGGGACAGGAAGCTTTCTTT
TRBV6-1	NA	NA	TRBJ1-5	14	CASSEGSLNQPQHF	TGTGCCAGCAGTGAAGGGTCACTAAATCAGCCCCAGCATTTT
TRBV2	NA	TRBD1	TRBJ1-1	17	CASTRYRTGVMNTEAFF	TGTGCCAGCACCAGATACCGGACAGGGGTCATGAACACTGAAGCTTTCTTT
TRBV9	NA	NA	TRBJ2-2	15	CASSVRSGNTGELFF	TGTGCCAGCAGCGTCCGGAGCGGCAACACCGGGGAGCTGTTTTTT
TRBV4-1	NA	NA	TRBJ1-1	14	CASSRGQPSNEAFF	TGCGCCAGCAGCCGGGGCCAGCCCAGCAATGAAGCTTTCTTT
TRBV7-6	NA	TRBD2	TRBJ2-5	15	CASSLLAGGQETQYF	TGTGCCAGCAGCTTACTAGCGGGGGGGCAAGAGACCCAGTACTTC
TRBV28	NA	NA	TRBJ1-1	15	CASKADYLWNTEAFF	TGTGCCAGCAAGGCAGACTATTTATGGAACACTGAAGCTTTCTTT
TRBV7-3	once	TRBD2	TRBJ2-7	17	CASSLIREEEGRAEQYF	TGTGCCAGCAGCTTAATTAGGGAGGAGGAGGGGAGGGCAGAGCAGTACTTC
TRBV14	NA	TRBD1	TRBJ1-3	18	CASSQDEGQFFSGNTIYF	TGTGCCAGCAGCCAAGATGAGGGACAGTTTTTCTCTGGAAACACCATATATTTT
TRBV6-5	once	TRBD2	TRBJ2-1	13	CASSSGGPNEQFF	TGTGCCAGCAGCTCGGGGGGGCCAAATGAGCAGTTCTTC